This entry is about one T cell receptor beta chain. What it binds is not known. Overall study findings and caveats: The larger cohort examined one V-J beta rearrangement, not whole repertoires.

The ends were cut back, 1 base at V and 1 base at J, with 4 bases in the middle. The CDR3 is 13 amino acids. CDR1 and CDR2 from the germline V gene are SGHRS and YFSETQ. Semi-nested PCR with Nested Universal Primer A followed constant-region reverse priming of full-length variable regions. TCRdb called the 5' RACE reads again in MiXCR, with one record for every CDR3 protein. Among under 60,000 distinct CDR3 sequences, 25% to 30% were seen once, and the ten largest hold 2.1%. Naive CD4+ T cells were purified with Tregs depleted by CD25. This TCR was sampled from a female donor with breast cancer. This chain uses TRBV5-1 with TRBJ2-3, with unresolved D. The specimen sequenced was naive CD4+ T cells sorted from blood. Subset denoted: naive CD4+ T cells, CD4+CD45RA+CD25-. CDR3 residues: CASSLHRTDTQYF. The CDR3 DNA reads TGCGCCAGCAGCTTGCACCGCACAGATACGCAGTATTTT.